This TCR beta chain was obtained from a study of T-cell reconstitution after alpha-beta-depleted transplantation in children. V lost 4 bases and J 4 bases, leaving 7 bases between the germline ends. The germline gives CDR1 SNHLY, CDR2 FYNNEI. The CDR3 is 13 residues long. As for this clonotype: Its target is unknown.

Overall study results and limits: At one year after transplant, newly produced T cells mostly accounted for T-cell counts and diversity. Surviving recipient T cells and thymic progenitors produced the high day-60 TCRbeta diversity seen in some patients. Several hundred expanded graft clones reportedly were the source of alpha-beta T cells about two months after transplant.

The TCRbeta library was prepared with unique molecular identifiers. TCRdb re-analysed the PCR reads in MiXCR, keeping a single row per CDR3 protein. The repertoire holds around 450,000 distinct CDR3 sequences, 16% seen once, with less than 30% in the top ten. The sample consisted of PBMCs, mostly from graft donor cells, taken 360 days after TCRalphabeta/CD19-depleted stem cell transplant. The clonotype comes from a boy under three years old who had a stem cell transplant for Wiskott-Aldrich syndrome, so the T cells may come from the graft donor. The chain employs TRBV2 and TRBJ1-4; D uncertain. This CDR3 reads CASSGDHNEKLFF. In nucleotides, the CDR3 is TGTGCCAGCAGTGGAGACCATAATGAAAAACTGTTTTTT.